This T cell receptor beta chain appears in the sequencing data of a study of blood T cell repertoires in COVID-19 (dated by TCRdb to 2020 to 2022). Concerning the study at large: Collaborator samples came from the United States, Italy and Spain and covered acute and convalescent phases of COVID-19. A freely available public database, intended as a resource for researchers studying the immune response to SARS-CoV-2, is where the repertoires were released. The dataset comprised deeply sampled blood TCRbeta repertoires from subjects exposed to, actively infected with, or recovered from COVID-19. A de-identified subject ID, COVID-19 status, age in years and sex were almost always included in the sample metadata. Samples came from the ongoing ImmuneRACE study (first 160 participants) plus 1,254 subjects from 6 global collaborators. The prospective study material was composed of cDNA or gDNA derived from T cells, B-cell-depleted T cells, or PBMCs. Where available, HLA class I and class II types were obtained from metadata supplied by the sample provider rather than from assay-based typing. The research as a whole found: Clinical and demographic metadata were provided uncurated, with the amount varying by source and participant.

The collaborating institutions used their own protocols to collect whole blood in K2EDTA tubes. Collaborator samples were shipped for TCRbeta analysis as frozen whole blood, isolated PBMCs, or DNA extracted from either sample type. TCRbeta CDR3 regions were amplified from genomic DNA by means of the immunoSEQ Assay, a bias-controlled multiplex PCR. The study's processing was this. Nucleated cell counts per sample were estimated from amplification of reference gene primers within the assay. To quantify the absolute abundance of each unique TCRbeta CDR3 rearrangement, sequence reads were collapsed and filtered. Productive Simpson clonality was computed per sample as the square root of Simpson's diversity index over productive rearrangements. This is the immuneACCESS table as TCRdb keeps it, with only in-frame sequences that have V and J called. A part of the clones is gone; compared with another copy, unresolved V genes explain less than half, and the rest is unexplained. V and J calls and clone size come straight from that table; D and trimming were deduced from the DNA. This sample has roughly 60,000 clones in its table, and roughly 86% of those were observed once. The top ten constitute approximately 3.4% of the sample.

The CDR3 holds 18 amino acids from the cysteine to the phenylalanine. The CDR3 DNA has 54 bases and is translated from base 1. CDR1 and CDR2 (SGDLS, YYNGEE) derive from the germline V gene. At the junction V is shortened by 0 bases and J by 4 bases; bases outside the gene matches: 14. As concerns this clone: The target of this receptor is not known. Base qualities are not provided; no much larger clone lies one nucleotide away.

The sample was peripheral blood. This chain joins TRBV9 to TRBJ2-5; 8 middle bases align to TRBD1. This receptor was identified in a man in his fifties or sixties with active COVID-19. Here the CDR3 is given as CASSVAGGRRLMGETQYF. The DNA is TGTGCCAGCAGCGTAGCAGGGGGCCGGCGTTTGATGGGAGAGACCCAGTACTTC.